Presented here are 2 T cell receptor beta chains from one specimen sequenced in a study of blood T cell repertoires in COVID-19. The assay was immunoSEQ multiplex PCR, and TCRdb's table has in-frame clones only and misses some. The sample has more than 200,000 clones, roughly 86% seen once. Sequencing input: peripheral blood. Source of these receptors: a human donor in a cohort sampled during active COVID-19.

The chain combines TRBV7-9 with TRBJ2-7; D gene unclear. Trimming took 3 bases from V and 2 from J, leaving 11 bases between them. The CDR3 contains 14 residues. Germline V gives CDR1 SEHNR, CDR2 FQNEAQ (reference sequence). The CDR3 DNA is TGTGCCAGCAGCTTTACAGTCCGACCCTACGAGCAGTACTTC. The encoded protein is CASSFTVRPYEQYF.

This sequence joins TRBV5-6 and TRBJ2-6, with D hard to call. Trimming stripped 9 bases from V and 2 bases from J, with 12 bases between. The CDR3 is made up of 14 amino acids. Per the germline V gene, CDR1 is SGHDT and CDR2 is YYEEEE. This chain's CDR3 is CATLTRAGANVLTF. As DNA, the CDR3 is TGTGCCACCCTTACCCGAGCTGGGGCCAACGTCCTGACTTTC.